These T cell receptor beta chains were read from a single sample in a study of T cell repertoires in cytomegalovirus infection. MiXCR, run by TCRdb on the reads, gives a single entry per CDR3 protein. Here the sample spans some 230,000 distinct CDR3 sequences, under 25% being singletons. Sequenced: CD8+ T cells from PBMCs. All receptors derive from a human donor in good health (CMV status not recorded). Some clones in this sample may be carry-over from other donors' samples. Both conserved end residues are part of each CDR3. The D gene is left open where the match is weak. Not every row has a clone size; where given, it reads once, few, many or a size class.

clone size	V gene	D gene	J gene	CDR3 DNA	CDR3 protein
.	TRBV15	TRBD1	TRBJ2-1	TGTGCCACCAGCAGAGGAACCGGGACAGGGACTTACAATGAGCAGTTCTTC	CATSRGTGTGTYNEQFF
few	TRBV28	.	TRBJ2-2	TGTGCCAGCAGTTCTGGACGTACCGGGGAGCTGTTTTTT	CASSSGRTGELFF
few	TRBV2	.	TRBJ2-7	TGTGCCAGCAGACGGACAGAGAACTACGAGCAGTACTTC	CASRRTENYEQYF
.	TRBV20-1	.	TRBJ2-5	TGCAGTGCTAGAGATTTGTCAGGGCCGGGGGAAGAGACCCAGTACTTC	CSARDLSGPGEETQYF
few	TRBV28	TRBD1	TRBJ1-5	TGTGCCAGCAGCTCCGGGACAGGGTGGTGGGGGCAGCCCCAGCATTTT	CASSSGTGWWGQPQHF
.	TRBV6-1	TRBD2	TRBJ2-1	TGTGCCAGCAGTCCACTAGCGGGGGGTGATGAGCAGTTCTTC	CASSPLAGGDEQFF
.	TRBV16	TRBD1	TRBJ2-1	TGTGCCAGCAGTCGCACCGGGACAGGGTACAATGAGCAGTTCTTC	CASSRTGTGYNEQFF
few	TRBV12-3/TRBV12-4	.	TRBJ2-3	TGTGCCAGCAGTTTAGAACAATACGGAGATACGCAGTATTTT	CASSLEQYGDTQYF
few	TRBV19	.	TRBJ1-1	TGTGCCAGTAAGGGGGGAGAGTTGACTGAAGCTTTCTTT	CASKGGELTEAFF
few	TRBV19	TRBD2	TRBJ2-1	TGTGCCAGTAGTATAGACGCGGGACTAGGTTACAATGAGCAGTTCTTC	CASSIDAGLGYNEQFF
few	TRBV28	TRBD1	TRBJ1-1	TGTGCCAGCCGAACCTGGGAGGGGGCTGACACTGAAGCTTTCTTT	CASRTWEGADTEAFF
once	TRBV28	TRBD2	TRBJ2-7	TGTGCCAGCTCCGGGGAGGGGTGGAACGAGCAGTACTTC	CASSGEGWNEQYF
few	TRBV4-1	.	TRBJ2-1	TGCGCCAGCAGCCAAGACGACTGGTACAATGAGCAGTTCTTC	CASSQDDWYNEQFF
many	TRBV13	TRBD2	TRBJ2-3	TGTGCCAGCAGGGCCGGGGGGGCCGCCACAGATACGCAGTATTTT	CASRAGGAATDTQYF
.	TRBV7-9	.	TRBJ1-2	TGTGCCAGCAGCCTCGTAGGGGGGCCCGCTAACTATGGCTACACCTTC	CASSLVGGPANYGYTF
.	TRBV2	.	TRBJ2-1	TGTGCCAGCAGTCTCGACACGAACTTGGGGAATGAGCAGTTCTTC	CASSLDTNLGNEQFF
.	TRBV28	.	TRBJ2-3	TGTGCCAGCAACTGGAACACAGATACGCAGTATTTT	CASNWNTDTQYF
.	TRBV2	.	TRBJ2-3	TGTGCCAGCAGGGCGGGATCTAGCACAGATACGCAGTATTTT	CASRAGSSTDTQYF
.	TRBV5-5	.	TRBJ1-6	TGTGCCAGCAGCTTCCTTGACCCTACGGTTAATTCACCCCTCCACTTT	CASSFLDPTVNSPLHF
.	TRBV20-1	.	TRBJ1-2	TGCAGTGCTAGGGGAGACATAAACTATGGCTACACCTTC	CSARGDINYGYTF
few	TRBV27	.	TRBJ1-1	TGTGCCAGCAGTTTGGGGCGGTGGAACACTGAAGCTTTCTTT	CASSLGRWNTEAFF
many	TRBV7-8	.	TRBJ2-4	TGTGCCAGCAGCTCTCTAGGGGACATTCAGTACTTC	CASSSLGDIQYF
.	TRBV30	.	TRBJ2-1	TGTGCCTGGAGCTCCCTAGGGGCGTGGGACAATGAGCAGTTCTTC	CAWSSLGAWDNEQFF
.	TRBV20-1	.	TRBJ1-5	TGCAGTGCTAGGTCGGACAGAGAAAGCAATCAGCCCCAGCATTTT	CSARSDRESNQPQHF
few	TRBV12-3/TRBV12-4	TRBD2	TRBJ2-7	TGTGCCAGCGGACCGGGACTAGGCACCTACGAGCAGTACTTC	CASGPGLGTYEQYF
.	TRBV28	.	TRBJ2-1	TGTGCCAGCAGTTTATTCGGGGGAGGGCAGTTCTTC	CASSLFGGGQFF
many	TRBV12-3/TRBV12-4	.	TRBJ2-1	TGTGCCAGCAGTTATGGGGCAGGGGAGCAGTTCTTC	CASSYGAGEQFF
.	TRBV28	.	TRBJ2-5	TGTGCCAGCAGTTTTAATCCGGCACTTTCAGAGACCCAGTACTTC	CASSFNPALSETQYF
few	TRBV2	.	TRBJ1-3	TGTGCCAGCAGCCGGGGCGTCCCCTCTGGAAACACCATATATTTT	CASSRGVPSGNTIYF
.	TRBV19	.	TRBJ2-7	TGTGCCAGTAGTTCGGGACCTTATGGGGCCGAGCAGTACTTC	CASSSGPYGAEQYF
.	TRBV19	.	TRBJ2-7	TGTGCCAGTAGTGATGGGACACCCGAGCAGTACTTC	CASSDGTPEQYF
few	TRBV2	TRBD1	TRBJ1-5	TGTGCCAGCAGACAGGGGATGGGCAATCAGCCCCAGCATTTT	CASRQGMGNQPQHF
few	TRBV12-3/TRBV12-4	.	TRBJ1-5	TGTGCCAGCAGTAACCTCGATAGCAATCAGCCCCAGCATTTT	CASSNLDSNQPQHF
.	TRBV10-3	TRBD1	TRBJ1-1	TGTGCCACCGGACAGGGAGGGACTGAAGCTTTCTTT	CATGQGGTEAFF
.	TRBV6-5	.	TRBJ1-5	TGTGCCAGCAGTTCCTCCTCGGGGGGCCAGCCCCAGCATTTT	CASSSSSGGQPQHF
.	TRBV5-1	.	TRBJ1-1	TGCGCCAGCAGCTTGGATCCAGCCGATGGTACTGAAGCTTTCTTT	CASSLDPADGTEAFF
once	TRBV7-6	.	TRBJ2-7	TGTGCCAGCAGCTTAGGGGGGGGGCCTCTCTCCTACGAGCAGTACTTC	CASSLGGGPLSYEQYF
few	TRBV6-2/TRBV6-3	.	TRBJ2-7	TGTGCCAGCCGACTCGGGAGCGAGCAGTACTTC	CASRLGSEQYF
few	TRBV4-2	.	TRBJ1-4	TGTGCCAGCAGCCAAGAAGGGTTTAACGAAAAACTGTTTTTT	CASSQEGFNEKLFF
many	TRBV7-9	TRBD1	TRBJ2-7	TGTGCCAGCAGCACGGACAGGACCTACGAGCAGTACTTC	CASSTDRTYEQYF
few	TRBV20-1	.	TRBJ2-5	TGCAGTGCTAGAGGAGGAGGGCCGGGTGAGACCCAGTACTTC	CSARGGGPGETQYF
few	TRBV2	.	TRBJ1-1	TGTGCCAGCAGTGAACTAGGGCTCGGGAACACTGAAGCTTTCTTT	CASSELGLGNTEAFF
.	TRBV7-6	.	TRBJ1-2	TGTGCCAGCAGCGGGGGCGGGACCGCTCTTTATCGGTATGGCTGCACCTTC	CASSGGGTALYRYGCTF
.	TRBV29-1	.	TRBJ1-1	TGCAGCATTGAAGTGGGGGACGGCCCGAACACTGAAGCTTTCTTT	CSIEVGDGPNTEAFF
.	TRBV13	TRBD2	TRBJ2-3	TGTGCCAGCAGATCCCTACTAGCGGGGGAAGTGACAGATACGCAGTATTTT	CASRSLLAGEVTDTQYF
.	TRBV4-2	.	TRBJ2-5	TGTGCCAGCAGCCAAAGCCTGGGGGGAGAGACCCAGTACTTC	CASSQSLGGETQYF
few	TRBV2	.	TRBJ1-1	TGTGCCACCATGGGCCAGAACACTGAAGCTTTCTTT	CATMGQNTEAFF
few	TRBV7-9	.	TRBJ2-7	TGTGCCAGCAGCCCCACGGGCCAGGGTGGCTACTACGAGCAGTACTTC	CASSPTGQGGYYEQYF
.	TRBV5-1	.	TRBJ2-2	TGCGCCAGCAGCTTGTTTTCCGGGGCCGCGAACACCGGGGAGCTGTTTTTT	CASSLFSGAANTGELFF
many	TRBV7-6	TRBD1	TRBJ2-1	TGTGCCAGCAGCTTAGTGGGACAGGGGAATGAGCAGTTCTTC	CASSLVGQGNEQFF
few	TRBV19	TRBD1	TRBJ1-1	TGTGCCAGTAGCGACAGGGTTGTGATGAACACTGAAGCTTTCTTT	CASSDRVVMNTEAFF
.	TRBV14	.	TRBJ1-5	TGTGCCAGCAGCCAAGCGGAGCCCCAGCATTTT	CASSQAEPQHF
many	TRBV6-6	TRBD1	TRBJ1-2	TGTGCCAGCAACCAACCCGGACAGGGCGGCTACACCTTC	CASNQPGQGGYTF